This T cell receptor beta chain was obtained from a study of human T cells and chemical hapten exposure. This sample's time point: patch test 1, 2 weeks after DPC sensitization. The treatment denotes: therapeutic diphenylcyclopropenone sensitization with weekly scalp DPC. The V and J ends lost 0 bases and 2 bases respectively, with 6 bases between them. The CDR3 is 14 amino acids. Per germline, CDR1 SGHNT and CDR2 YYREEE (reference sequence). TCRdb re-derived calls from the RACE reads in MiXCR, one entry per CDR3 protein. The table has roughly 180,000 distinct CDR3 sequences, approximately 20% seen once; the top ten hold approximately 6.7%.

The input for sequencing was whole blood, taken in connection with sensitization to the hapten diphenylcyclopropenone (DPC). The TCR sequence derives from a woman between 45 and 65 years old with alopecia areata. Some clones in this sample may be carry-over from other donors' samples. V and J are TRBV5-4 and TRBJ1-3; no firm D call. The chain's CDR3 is CASSLAGAGNTIYF. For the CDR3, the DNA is TGTGCCAGCAGCTTGGCAGGCGCTGGAAACACCATATATTTT.